The entry below describes one T cell receptor (beta chain). Its cognate antigen is unknown. This entry is derived from a study of CD4 T cells in relation to SARS-CoV-2 and coronaviruses. Overall study: The restricting HLA molecule for shared crossreactive spike epitopes was mapped.

Measured with immunoSEQ multiplex PCR; TCRdb has only the in-frame clones, and not every one. The repertoire holds around 37,000 clones, with around 85% as singletons. Trimming removed 4 bases from V and 2 bases from J; junction bases left unmatched: 0. There are 14 residues in the CDR3. The germline gives CDR1 MDHEN, CDR2 SYDVKM. Study conclusions and caveats: Memory recall responses, not primary responses primed in culture, are what the assay detects. Crossreactive clones expanded significantly less to SARS-CoV-2 than monoreactive clones. The cross-reactivity analysis covered only spike protein, not other viral proteins.

This chain joins TRBV28 and TRBJ2-7; TRBD2 matches at 12 bases. The specimen sequenced was memory CD4+ T cells from PBMCs. This clonotype originated in an adult with COVID-19. The CDR3 loop is CASSSSGRAYEQYF. In DNA form, the CDR3 reads TGTGCCAGCAGTTCTAGCGGGAGGGCCTACGAGCAGTACTTC.